Presented here are 29 T cell receptor beta chains from one specimen sequenced in a study of cytomegalovirus exposure and HLA in healthy donors. PCR employed 60 Vbeta and 13 Jbeta primers. The data were produced by immunoSEQ multiplex PCR, yet TCRdb's version contains in-frame clones alone and is incomplete. Here the sample spans 85,000 to 130,000 clones, 76% being singletons. The sample taken for sequencing was PBMCs. These receptors came from a woman in her fifties or sixties in good health and CMV-seropositive.

This clone appeared once. V is TRBV30 and J is TRBJ2-1; D unresolved. The CDR3 sequence is 15 residues long. CDR1 and CDR2 (germline): GTSNPN, SVGIG (reference sequence). Trimming stripped 8 bases from V and 0 bases from J, with 17 bases between. Here the CDR3 DNA reads TGTGCCACATCATTAGCCCTTAGCTCCTACAATGAGCAGTTCTTC. Its protein is CATSLALSSYNEQFF.

The chain recombines TRBV5-8 with TRBJ1-5, with D perhaps TRBD1 (5 bases). The CDR3 sequence is 15 residues long. The V and J ends lost 6 bases and 6 bases respectively, with 19 bases between them. Germline V lookup: CDR1 SGHTS, CDR2 YDEGEE. The CDR3 DNA follows: TGTGCCAGCACCTGGCGGCCCCTGGGGGGTCAGCCCCAGCATTTT. Translation gives CASTWRPLGGQPQHF.

The J gene is TRBJ2-1, the V gene TRBV9; no clear D. The CDR3 has 13 residues. V gave up 6 bases and J gave up 0 bases, with 7 bases separating them. CDR1 SGDLS and CDR2 YYNGEE come from the germline V gene. The CDR3 DNA sequence: TGTGCCAGCACCTCCTCCTCCTACAATGAGCAGTTCTTC. Translation: CASTSSSYNEQFF.

In nucleotides, the CDR3 is TGTGCCAGCAGCTTAGAGCAGGGGTCAAGCTTTGGAACTGAAGCTTTCTTT. Amino acid sequence: CASSLEQGSSFGTEAFF. This rearrangement joins TRBV7-8 to TRBJ1-1; tentative D call: TRBD1 (6 bases). CDR1 and CDR2 from the germline V gene are SGHVS and FQNEAQ. Trimming cost V 1 base and J 5 bases, with 20 bases left between them. The CDR3 is 17 amino acids.

The chain couples TRBV7-2 to TRBJ1-4; 7 bases are a match to TRBD1. The CDR3 totals 15 residues. Germline CDR1 SGHTA, CDR2 FQGNSA. The V and J ends lost 5 bases and 8 bases, in that order; junction bases with no gene match: 11. CDR3 in DNA: TGTGCCAGCAGCGGAAGACAGGGTGGAAGAGAAAAACTGTTTTTT. It codes for CASSGRQGGREKLFF.

The chain links TRBV18 to TRBJ1-3; D may be TRBD1 (5 bases). Trimming took 3 bases from V and 0 from J, leaving 9 bases between them. This CDR3 contains 15 residues. Germline loops: CDR1 KGHSH, CDR2 LQKENI. The CDR3 loop reads CASSPKGASGNTIYF. In DNA, the CDR3 is TGTGCCAGCTCACCGAAAGGGGCCTCTGGAAACACCATATATTTT.

This clone appeared a single time. The V gene is TRBV7-6, the J gene TRBJ2-5, with D maybe TRBD2 (6 bases). This CDR3 has 16 amino acids. Trimming left V 0 bases short and J 5 bases short, with 16 bases between. Germline CDR1 SGHVS, CDR2 FNYEAQ. The CDR3 protein is CASSLASGRAGETQYF. The CDR3 region has the DNA TGTGCCAGCAGCTTAGCGTCCGGGAGAGCCGGGGAGACCCAGTACTTC.

This clone was counted only a few times. The genes are TRBV14 and TRBJ2-1, with D tentatively TRBD1 (5 bases). The ends were cut back, 4 bases at V and 4 bases at J, with 8 bases in the middle. Per germline, CDR1 SGHDN and CDR2 FVKESK. The CDR3 extends over 13 amino acids. Written as DNA, the CDR3 is TGTGCCAGCAGCCTAGGGGTTTACAATGAGCAGTTCTTC. This sequence encodes CASSLGVYNEQFF.

This clone came up a few times. The chain is built from TRBV28 and TRBJ1-5; no reliable D call. Germline V gene lookup returns CDR1 MDHEN and CDR2 SYDVKM. The CDR3 has 15 amino acids. V was shortened by 5 bases and J by 7 bases, with 18 bases between the two germline ends. CDR3 sequence: CASSAVLILSQPQHF. DNA of the CDR3: TGTGCCAGCAGTGCAGTCTTGATTCTTTCCCAGCCCCAGCATTTT.

A few counts support this clone. The gene calls are TRBV6-1 and TRBJ2-1; no definite D call. With 9 bases removed from V and 7 bases from J, the gap between germline ends came to 13 bases. The germline gives CDR1 MNHNS, CDR2 SASEGT. CDR3 length: 12 residues. This chain's CDR3 is CASEVPPNEQFF. Written as DNA, the CDR3 is TGTGCCAGTGAGGTTCCCCCGAATGAGCAGTTCTTC.

The chain joins TRBV12-5 to TRBJ2-7, with 7 bases aligning to TRBD1. V lost 2 bases, J lost 7 bases, and 11 bases stayed unmatched. Germline CDR1 and CDR2: LGHNT and FRNRAP. This CDR3 has 15 residues. The CDR3 sequence: CASGLNPTGAGEQYF. In nucleotides, the CDR3 is TGTGCTAGTGGTTTGAACCCTACAGGGGCAGGAGAGCAGTACTTC.

The V gene is TRBV5-8, the J gene TRBJ1-2; 8 positions match TRBD1. This CDR3 spans 14 amino acids. V trimming: 4 bases; J trimming: 4 bases; junction bases outside the gene matches: 6. Germline V gives CDR1 SGHTS, CDR2 YDEGEE. The CDR3 DNA reads as TGTGCCAGCAGCAGGACAGGGTCGGGCTATGGCTACACCTTC. Amino acid sequence: CASSRTGSGYGYTF.

The chain combines TRBV6-1 with TRBJ1-2; unclear D gene. In germline, CDR1 is MNHNS, CDR2 SASEGT. V lost 9 bases and J lost 4, with 6 bases in between. The CDR3 has 10 residues. CDR3 residues: CASYSYGYTF. Written as DNA, the CDR3 is TGTGCCAGTTACTCCTATGGCTACACCTTC.

The chain couples TRBV7-2 to TRBJ1-2, with 7 bases identical to TRBD1. From germline, CDR1 is SGHTA and CDR2 FQGNSA. The CDR3 sequence is 16 residues long. V shed 4 bases, J shed 6 bases, and the junction held 14 bases outside the gene matches. The CDR3: CASSSRRDSVDNGYTF. Written as DNA, the CDR3 is TGTGCCAGCAGCTCAAGACGGGACAGTGTTGATAATGGCTACACCTTC. The full variable domain, rest sourced from reference TRBV7-2 and TRBJ1-2, is GAGVSQSPSNKVTEKGKDVELRCDPISGHTALYWYRQSLGQGLEFLIYFQGNSAPDKSGLPSDRFSAERTGGSVSTLTIQRTQQEDSAVYLCASSSRRDSVDNGYTFGSGTRLTVV.

This chain connects TRBV10-3 to TRBJ1-2, with a tentative D call TRBD1 (5 bases). Germline CDR1 reads ENHRY; CDR2 reads SYGVKD. This CDR3 contains 15 residues. Trimming shortened V by 11 bases and J by 0 bases, and 19 bases separated the two germline ends. CDR3 protein: CALRESDSPNYGYTF. The CDR3, as DNA: TGTGCCCTTCGAGAGAGCGACAGCCCTAACTATGGCTACACCTTC.

This clone was found once. The chain has TRBV27 and TRBJ2-3, with 12 bases lining up with TRBD2. The germline V gene has CDR1 MNHEY and CDR2 SMNVEV (reference sequence). Trimming at V came to 5 bases and at J to 3 bases, leaving 6 bases not matched to a gene. The CDR3 has 16 residues. CDR3 residues: CASSKTSGRRTDTQYF. The CDR3 nucleotides read TGTGCCAGCAGTAAGACTAGCGGGAGAAGGACAGATACGCAGTATTTT.

This clone was seen just once. The chain has TRBV20-1 and TRBJ1-1, with D perhaps TRBD1 (5 bases). Trimming took 6 bases from V and 8 from J, leaving 13 bases between them. This CDR3 region has 11 residues. Germline V CDR1 and CDR2: DFQATT, SNEGSKA (reference sequence). The CDR3 nucleotides are TGCAGTGCCTATAAAGACAGAGAAGCTTTCTTT. It specifies CSAYKDREAFF.

The genes are TRBV18 and TRBJ2-1, with D possibly TRBD1 on 5 matching bases. The germline gives CDR1 KGHSH, CDR2 LQKENI. This CDR3 is built from 11 residues. Trimming pared 3 bases from V and 8 bases from J, leaving 5 bases between. This CDR3 reads CASSPGHEQFF. The CDR3 nucleotides are TGTGCCAGCTCACCGGGGCATGAGCAGTTCTTC.

This chain links TRBV7-3 with TRBJ1-1; TRBD1 agrees at 8 bases. Germline V lookup: CDR1 SGHTA, CDR2 FQGTGA. CDR3 length equals 14 residues. Trimming removed 3 bases from V and 5 bases from J; junction bases left unmatched: 5. The CDR3 nucleotides read TGTGCCAGCAGCTTGGACAGGGAGTCTACTGAAGCTTTCTTT. This codes for CASSLDRESTEAFF. The full variable domain, completed using reference TRBV7-3 and TRBJ1-1, is GAGVSQTPSNKVTEKGKYVELRCDPISGHTALYWYRQSLGQGPEFLIYFQGTGAADDSGLPNDRFFAVRPEGSVSTLKIQRTERGDSAVYLCASSLDRESTEAFFGQGTRLTVV.

The CDR3 is CASSDSLYEQYF. The CDR3 bases are TGTGCCAGCAGTGACTCTCTTTACGAGCAGTACTTC. The chain is built from TRBV25-1 and TRBJ2-7; D is undetermined. The V end lost 3 bases, the J end lost 4 bases, and 7 bases lay between the germline ends. The CDR3 sequence is 12 residues long. Germline CDR1 and CDR2: MGHDK and SYGVNS.

This chain connects TRBV6-1 to TRBJ1-1, with 8 bases lining up with TRBD1. The CDR3 is 12 amino acids. CDR1 is MNHNS, CDR2 SASEGT, per germline. With 7 bases clipped from V and 5 bases from J, the junction kept 3 bases outside the gene matches. The CDR3 sequence is CASTRDRTEAFF. In DNA form, the CDR3 reads TGTGCCAGCACCCGGGACAGGACTGAAGCTTTCTTT.

This rearrangement joins TRBV7-9 to TRBJ2-2; 9 nucleotides match TRBD2. Germline CDR1 and CDR2: SEHNR and FQNEAQ (reference sequence). The CDR3 is made up of 18 amino acids. Unmatched junction bases numbered 17, after V lost 5 bases and J lost 7 bases. CDR3 bases: TGTGCCAGCAGCCCTCCACTAGGCGGGAGGGCCGTAGGCGGGGAGCTGTTTTTT. It codes for CASSPPLGGRAVGGELFF.

V is TRBV7-9 and J is TRBJ1-2, with D possibly being TRBD1 (5 bases). There are 15 residues in the CDR3. Germline V lookup: CDR1 SEHNR, CDR2 FQNEAQ (reference sequence). The V and J ends lost 1 base and 2 bases respectively, with 11 bases between them. The CDR3 is CASSLEGAPNYGYTF. The CDR3 DNA is TGTGCCAGCAGCTTAGAAGGGGCCCCGAACTATGGCTACACCTTC.

This chain connects TRBV11-2 to TRBJ1-4; 7 bases agree with TRBD1. CDR1 and CDR2 (germline): SGHAT, FQNNGV. This CDR3 is 15 amino acids long. V shed 4 bases, J shed 8 bases, and the junction held 10 bases outside the gene matches. Here the CDR3 reads CASSSIDRDVEKLFF. The CDR3 nucleotides read TGTGCCAGCAGCTCAATCGACAGGGACGTGGAAAAACTGTTTTTT.

V is TRBV9 and J is TRBJ2-4; 7 bases align to TRBD2. CDR1 is SGDLS, CDR2 YYNGEE, per germline. Unmatched junction bases numbered 6, after V lost 4 bases and J lost 11 bases. This CDR3 comprises 12 residues. The CDR3 nucleotides are TGTGCCAGCAGCTCCGGCGGGGGAGTTCAGTACTTC. Translation gives CASSSGGGVQYF.

This chain joins TRBV6-1 and TRBJ1-1; D call uncertain. The CDR3 covers 11 residues. Germline V gene data show CDR1 as MNHNS and CDR2 as SASEGT. The V end lost 11 bases, the J end lost 5 bases, and 12 bases lay between the germline ends. The DNA of the CDR3 is TGTGCCGCAGCGGCGGGGACTGAAGCTTTCTTT. The encoded protein is CAAAAGTEAFF.

This chain uses TRBV7-9 with TRBJ2-1, with 11 bases fitting TRBD2. V shed 0 bases and J 9 bases; nucleotides not matched to a gene: 4. Germline values: CDR1 SEHNR, CDR2 FQNEAQ (reference sequence). The CDR3 runs 15 residues. The CDR3 spells CASSLASGRAGEQFF. The CDR3 DNA reads as TGTGCCAGCAGCTTAGCTAGCGGGAGGGCGGGTGAGCAGTTCTTC.

The V call is TRBV19, the J call TRBJ2-5, with D unresolved. CDR3 length: 13 amino acids. V shed 5 bases and J shed 9 bases, with 16 bases lying between them. CDR1 and CDR2 (germline): LNHDA, SQIVND (reference sequence). This chain's CDR3 is CASSRLRTEAQYF. CDR3 bases: TGTGCCAGTAGTCGATTGAGAACTGAGGCCCAGTACTTC.

The chain couples TRBV9 to TRBJ2-2, with D uncertain. There are 15 residues in the CDR3. V was clipped by 4 bases and J by 5 bases, with 15 bases between them. Germline V gene sequence: CDR1 SGDLS, CDR2 YYNGEE. The CDR3 reads CASSPRRDWTGELFF. CDR3 in DNA: TGTGCCAGCAGCCCTAGGCGCGATTGGACCGGGGAGCTGTTTTTT.